This entry features one TCR beta chain sequence. Antigen: not known. This specimen belongs to a study of T cell responses to AZD1222 COVID-19 vaccine. Study-wide findings and caveats: Spike was spanned by vaccine-associated CD4 TCRs, with dominance at 160-218 and 743-854. Just a handful of AZD1222 recipients tested seropositive at baseline. Spike-specific TCR breadth and depth grew following two AZD1222 doses. Repertoires were sampled only after the peak T cell response.

The CDR3 has 15 amino acids. Germline assignment: CDR1 MNHEY and CDR2 SVGAGI. Trimming shortened V by 5 bases and J by 1 base, and 14 bases separated the two germline ends. Method: immunoSEQ multiplex PCR; TCRdb's copy keeps in-frame clones and lacks some. The data show about 120,000 clones, about 86% seen once. The V gene is TRBV6-5, the J gene TRBJ1-1; TRBD1 might be the D (5 bases). Here the sequenced sample was peripheral blood, taken 28 days after the second AZD1222 dose. The TCR was taken from an adult who received the AZD1222 COVID-19 vaccine. In DNA form, the CDR3 reads TGTGCCAGCAGTACGCGTGGGGGAGGGAACACTGAAGCTTTCTTT. This gives the protein CASSTRGGGNTEAFF.